This record covers a single TCR beta chain. Generated by immunoSEQ multiplex PCR, the TCRdb table keeps only in-frame clones and is missing some. The table has approximately 360,000 clones, around 92% seen once. The entry originates in a study of blood T cell repertoires in COVID-19. Across the whole study: The United States, Italy and Spain supplied acute and convalescent COVID-19 samples.

The germline gives CDR1 MGHRA, CDR2 YSYEKL. This CDR3 is 18 amino acids long. The trim removed 0 bases at V and 6 bases at J, leaving 10 bases unmatched. This clonotype was obtained from a middle-aged man with acute or convalescent COVID-19. Sequenced: peripheral blood. The J gene is TRBJ2-2, the V gene TRBV4-1, with 10 nucleotides matching TRBD2. CDR3: CASSQEGAGGPGSGELFF. The CDR3 DNA reads as TGCGCCAGCAGCCAAGAGGGAGCGGGGGGGCCTGGCTCCGGGGAGCTGTTTTTT.